This is a list of T cell receptor beta chains from one sample in a study of blood T cells in healthy people across ages. TCRdb passed the 5' RACE reads through MiXCR, listing each CDR3 protein once. The sample consists of 1.5 million to 2 million distinct CDR3 sequences, roughly two fifths of them appearing once. The sample consisted of blood. These receptors all stem from a human donor in good health. The CDR3 runs from the conserved cysteine through the conserved F or W. Each record gives: CDR3 length, D gene, V gene, clone size, J gene, CDR3 protein, CDR3 DNA. D genes are given only for firm matches. Part of the rows lack a size; the others show once, few, many or a class for expanded clones.

15	-	TRBV7-2	few	TRBJ1-3	CASSFDRSSGNTIYF	TGTGCCAGCAGCTTCGACCGGAGCTCTGGAAACACCATATATTTT
13	-	TRBV28	-	TRBJ2-5	CASGDGRVETQYF	TGTGCCAGCGGCGATGGCAGAGTAGAGACCCAGTACTTC
12	-	TRBV7-8	-	TRBJ2-7	CASSLRGIEQYF	TGTGCCAGCAGCTTACGAGGTATAGAGCAGTACTTC
14	-	TRBV7-9	-	TRBJ1-1	CASSLQPANTEAFF	TGTGCCAGCAGCTTACAACCCGCGAACACTGAAGCTTTCTTT
13	-	TRBV18	-	TRBJ1-2	CASSPIRAYGYTF	TGTGCCAGCTCACCAATTCGGGCGTACGGCTACACCTTC
14	-	TRBV7-9	-	TRBJ1-1	CASSLVGGIAEAFF	TGTGCCAGCAGCTTAGTTGGGGGAATCGCTGAAGCTTTCTTT
13	-	TRBV7-9	-	TRBJ1-2	CASTETGLYGYTF	TGTGCCAGCACCGAAACAGGTCTGTATGGCTACACCTTC
13	-	TRBV12-3/TRBV12-4	-	TRBJ1-1	CASRGQDHTEAFF	TGTGCCAGCAGAGGGCAGGACCACACTGAAGCTTTCTTT
16	-	TRBV7-9	few	TRBJ1-5	CASSFGAGLVGQPQHF	TGTGCCAGCAGCTTTGGAGCAGGACTGGTTGGTCAGCCCCAGCATTTT
16	-	TRBV4-3	-	TRBJ1-2	CASSRGRGPRGYGYTF	TGCGCCAGCAGCCGAGGCCGGGGGCCCCGGGGATATGGCTACACCTTC
16	TRBD2	TRBV11-2	-	TRBJ2-2	CASTIISGGGTGELFF	TGTGCCAGCACCATTATTAGCGGGGGGGGTACCGGGGAGCTGTTTTTT
14	-	TRBV14	-	TRBJ1-2	CASSQGPGGDGYTF	TGTGCCAGCAGCCAAGGCCCGGGGGGCGACGGCTACACCTTC
15	TRBD1	TRBV11-1	-	TRBJ2-7	CASSLGQGWSYEQYF	TGTGCCAGCAGCCTTGGACAGGGATGGTCCTACGAGCAGTACTTC
16	TRBD2	TRBV4-3	-	TRBJ2-3	CASSAWGGWTTDTQYF	TGCGCCAGCAGCGCCTGGGGGGGGTGGACCACAGATACGCAGTATTTT
16	TRBD2	TRBV7-3	-	TRBJ2-7	CASSPPSSGDYYEQYF	TGTGCCAGCAGCCCCCCTTCTAGCGGGGATTACTACGAGCAGTACTTC
16	-	TRBV4-3	-	TRBJ1-2	CASSQDVRIDNYGYTF	TGCGCCAGCAGCCAAGATGTTCGGATTGATAACTATGGCTACACCTTC
19	-	TRBV4-3	-	TRBJ2-7	CASSQDSTDGVGGSYEQYF	TGCGCCAGCAGCCAAGACTCCACCGACGGGGTAGGGGGTTCCTACGAGCAGTACTTC
15	-	TRBV7-9	-	TRBJ1-4	CASSLGGAFNEKLFF	TGTGCCAGCAGCTTAGGAGGGGCGTTTAATGAAAAACTGTTTTTT
12	-	TRBV25-1	-	TRBJ1-2	CASSPSGYDYTF	TGTGCCAGCAGTCCCTCGGGGTATGACTACACCTTC
15	-	TRBV5-1	-	TRBJ1-1	CASSLVGSTNTEAFF	TGCGCCAGCAGCTTAGTGGGCAGCACAAACACTGAAGCTTTCTTT
14	-	TRBV6-5	-	TRBJ1-1	CASTTGVASTEAFF	TGTGCCAGCACCACGGGGGTGGCGTCCACTGAAGCTTTCTTT
14	-	TRBV24-1	few	TRBJ1-2	CATSDLTGTRGYTF	TGTGCCACCAGTGATTTGACCGGGACAAGGGGCTACACCTTC
13	-	TRBV7-9	-	TRBJ2-7	CASTFAGYYEQYF	TGTGCCAGCACCTTCGCTGGGTACTACGAGCAGTACTTC
15	TRBD2	TRBV9	few	TRBJ2-3	CASSVGGGRTDTQYF	TGTGCCAGCAGCGTAGGCGGGGGGCGCACAGATACGCAGTATTTT
16	TRBD1	TRBV6-5	-	TRBJ2-3	CASSPRTGWGTDTQYF	TGTGCCAGCAGTCCCCGGACAGGGTGGGGCACAGATACGCAGTATTTT
14	-	TRBV2	-	TRBJ2-1	CASSEQGRGNEQFF	TGTGCCAGCAGTGAGCAGGGTAGGGGCAATGAGCAGTTCTTC
13	-	TRBV20-1	-	TRBJ2-5	CSARLGPWGSQYF	TGCAGTGCTAGGTTGGGCCCTTGGGGATCCCAGTACTTC
19	TRBD2	TRBV20-1	-	TRBJ2-1	CSARDITGSGGTIYNEQFF	TGCAGTGCTAGAGATATTACGGGTAGCGGGGGGACGATTTACAATGAGCAGTTCTTC
15	TRBD1	TRBV7-2	-	TRBJ1-2	CASSPLLETGFSYTF	TGTGCCAGCAGCCCACTGCTGGAGACAGGGTTTAGCTACACCTTC
14	TRBD2	TRBV12-3/TRBV12-4	-	TRBJ2-5	CVSSSGRGTETQYF	TGTGTCAGCAGTTCGGGGCGGGGGACGGAGACCCAGTACTTC
14	TRBD2	TRBV6-1	-	TRBJ2-7	CASTPAGVNYEQYF	TGTGCCAGCACCCCTGCGGGGGTGAACTACGAGCAGTACTTC
13	-	TRBV4-1	-	TRBJ2-5	CASSPVAGETQYF	TGCGCCAGCAGTCCAGTAGCAGGGGAGACCCAGTACTTC
14	-	TRBV10-3	-	TRBJ2-5	CAISPGLGVQTQYF	TGTGCCATCAGTCCGGGACTTGGGGTGCAGACCCAGTACTTC
12	TRBD1	TRBV20-1	-	TRBJ2-5	CSGSDRVETQYF	TGCAGTGGATCAGACAGGGTTGAGACCCAGTACTTC
13	-	TRBV29-1	-	TRBJ1-5	CSVAELGGETQHF	TGCAGCGTTGCGGAGCTAGGGGGGGAGACCCAGCATTTT
14	-	TRBV12-3/TRBV12-4	few	TRBJ1-5	CASSLGRFNQPQHF	TGTGCCAGCAGTTTAGGACGGTTCAATCAGCCCCAGCATTTT
16	TRBD2	TRBV3-1	-	TRBJ2-3	CASCLTSGASTDTQYF	TGTGCCAGCTGCCTGACTAGCGGGGCTAGCACAGATACGCAGTATTTT
14	-	TRBV7-2	few	TRBJ1-1	CASSYRTENAEAFF	TGTGCCAGCAGCTACAGGACGGAAAACGCTGAAGCTTTCTTT
18	-	TRBV7-8	few	TRBJ2-3	CASSPLMSGIARTDTQYF	TGTGCCAGCAGCCCCTTAATGTCGGGGATCGCTCGCACAGATACGCAGTATTTT
15	TRBD1	TRBV24-1	many	TRBJ2-7	CATSDPGQGAREQYF	TGTGCCACCAGTGACCCTGGACAGGGGGCGCGGGAGCAGTACTTC
12	-	TRBV13	few	TRBJ1-1	CASGSMNTEAFF	TGTGCCAGCGGTTCGATGAACACTGAAGCTTTCTTT
16	-	TRBV2	once	TRBJ2-1	CASSEAGRSSYNEQFF	TGTGCCAGCAGTGAAGCAGGGAGATCCTCCTACAATGAGCAGTTCTTC
17	TRBD2	TRBV7-9	-	TRBJ2-7	CASSLADLAGGSYEQYF	TGTGCCAGCAGCTTAGCTGATCTAGCGGGGGGCTCCTACGAGCAGTACTTC
15	TRBD1	TRBV7-2	-	TRBJ2-1	CASSLDRENYNEQFF	TGTGCCAGCAGCCTAGACAGGGAAAACTACAATGAGCAGTTCTTC
14	-	TRBV11-2	-	TRBJ1-2	CASSSRGGYYGYTF	TGTGCCAGCAGCTCCCGGGGGGGCTACTATGGCTACACCTTC
17	TRBD2	TRBV11-2	-	TRBJ2-7	CASSLDRGLAGSYEQYF	TGTGCCAGCAGCTTAGATCGAGGGCTAGCGGGGTCCTACGAGCAGTACTTC
15	-	TRBV7-3	-	TRBJ2-2	CASSSTGRNTGELFF	TGTGCCAGCAGCAGTACAGGACGGAACACCGGGGAGCTGTTTTTT
12	-	TRBV29-1	few	TRBJ2-1	CSVEDLTRSQFF	TGCAGCGTTGAAGATCTTACACGGAGCCAGTTCTTC
16	-	TRBV4-3	-	TRBJ1-1	CASSQERTNGGTEAFF	TGCGCCAGCAGCCAAGAGCGAACAAATGGGGGCACTGAAGCTTTCTTT